This paragraph covers one TCR beta chain sequence. Source study methods: Nucleated cell counts were estimated from reference gene primer amplification. Assay used: immunoSEQ multiplex PCR; TCRdb lists only in-frame clones, some missing. The V and J calls and clone size are taken from that table; D and trimming were inferred from the DNA. Of more than 90,000 clones in the sample, approximately 92% were seen once. The entry originates in a study of blood T cell repertoires in COVID-19. The overall study: Samples came from the United States, Italy and Spain, spanning acute and convalescent COVID-19. T cells, B-cell-depleted T cells, or PBMCs supplied cDNA or gDNA.

Germline CDR1 is LGHDT and CDR2 is YNNKEL (reference sequence). The CDR3 is 14 amino acids. With 5 bases clipped from V and 5 bases from J, the junction kept 4 bases outside the gene matches. This receptor was identified in a man between 45 and 60 years old with active COVID-19. V and J are TRBV3-1 (or the pseudogene TRBV3-2) and TRBJ2-3; 10 nucleotides align to TRBD2. Specimen: peripheral blood. CDR3 DNA sequence: TGTGCCAGCAGCTCTAGCGGGAGTGGAGATACGCAGTATTTT. It encodes CASSSSGSGDTQYF.